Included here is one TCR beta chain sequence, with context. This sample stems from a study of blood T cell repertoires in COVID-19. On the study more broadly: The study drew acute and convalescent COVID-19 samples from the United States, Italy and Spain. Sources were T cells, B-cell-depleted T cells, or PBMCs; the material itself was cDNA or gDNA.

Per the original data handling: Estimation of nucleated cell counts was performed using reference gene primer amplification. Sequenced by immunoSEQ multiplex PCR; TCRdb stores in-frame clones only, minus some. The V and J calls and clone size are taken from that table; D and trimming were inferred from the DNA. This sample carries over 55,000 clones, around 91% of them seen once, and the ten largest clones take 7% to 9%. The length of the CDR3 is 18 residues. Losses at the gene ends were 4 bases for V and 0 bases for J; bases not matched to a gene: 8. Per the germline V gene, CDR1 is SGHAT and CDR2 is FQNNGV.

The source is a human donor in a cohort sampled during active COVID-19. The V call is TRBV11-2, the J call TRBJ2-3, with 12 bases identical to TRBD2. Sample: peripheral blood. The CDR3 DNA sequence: TGTGCCAGCAGCTCCTCACTAGGACTAGCGGGGAGCACAGATACGCAGTATTTT. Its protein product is CASSSSLGLAGSTDTQYF.